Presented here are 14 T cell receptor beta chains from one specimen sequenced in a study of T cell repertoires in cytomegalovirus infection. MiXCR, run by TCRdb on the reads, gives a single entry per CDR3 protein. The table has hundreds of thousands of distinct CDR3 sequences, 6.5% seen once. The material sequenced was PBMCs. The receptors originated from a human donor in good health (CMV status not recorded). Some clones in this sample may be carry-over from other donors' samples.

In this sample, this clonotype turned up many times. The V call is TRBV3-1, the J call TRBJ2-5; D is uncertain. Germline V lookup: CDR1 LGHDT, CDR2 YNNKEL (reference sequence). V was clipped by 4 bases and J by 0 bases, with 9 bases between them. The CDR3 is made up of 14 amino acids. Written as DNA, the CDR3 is TGTGCCAGCAGCCGGCAGTCGTACCAAGAGACCCAGTACTTC. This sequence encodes CASSRQSYQETQYF.

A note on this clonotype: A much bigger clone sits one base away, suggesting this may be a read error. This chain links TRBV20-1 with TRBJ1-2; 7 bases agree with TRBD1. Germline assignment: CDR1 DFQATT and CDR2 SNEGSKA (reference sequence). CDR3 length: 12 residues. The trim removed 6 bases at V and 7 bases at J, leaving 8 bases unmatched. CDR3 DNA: TGCAGTGCGCGGGACAGCCCCCGTGGCTACACCTTC. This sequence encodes CSARDSPRGYTF.

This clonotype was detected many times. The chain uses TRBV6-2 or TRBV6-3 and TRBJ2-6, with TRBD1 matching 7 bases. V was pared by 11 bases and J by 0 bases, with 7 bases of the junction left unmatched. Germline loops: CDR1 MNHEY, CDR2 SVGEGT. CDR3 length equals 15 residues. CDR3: CAGQDPSSGANVLTF. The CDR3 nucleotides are TGTGCCGGACAGGACCCGAGCTCTGGGGCCAACGTCCTGACTTTC.

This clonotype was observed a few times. The CDR3 loop is CSARKDRVVQETQYF. The CDR3, as DNA: TGCAGTGCTAGGAAGGACAGGGTTGTCCAAGAGACCCAGTACTTC. The chain couples TRBV20-1 to TRBJ2-5; 8 bases match TRBD1. V shed 3 bases, J shed 1 base, and the junction held 7 bases outside the gene matches. The germline CDR1 and CDR2 sequences are DFQATT and SNEGSKA (reference sequence). There are 15 residues in the CDR3.

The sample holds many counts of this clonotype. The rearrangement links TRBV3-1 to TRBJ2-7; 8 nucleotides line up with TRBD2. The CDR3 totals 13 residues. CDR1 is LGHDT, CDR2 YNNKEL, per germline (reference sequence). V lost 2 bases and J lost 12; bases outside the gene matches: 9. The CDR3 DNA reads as TGTGCCAGCAGCCAACCTGGGACCGGGACTAGGTACTTC. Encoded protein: CASSQPGTGTRYF.

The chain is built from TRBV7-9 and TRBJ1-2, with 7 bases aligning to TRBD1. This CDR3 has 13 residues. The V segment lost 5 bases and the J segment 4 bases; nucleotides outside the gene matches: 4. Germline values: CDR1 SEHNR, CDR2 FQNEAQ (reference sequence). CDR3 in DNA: TGTGCCAGCAGCGTACAGGGGTTCTATGGCTACACCTTC. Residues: CASSVQGFYGYTF.

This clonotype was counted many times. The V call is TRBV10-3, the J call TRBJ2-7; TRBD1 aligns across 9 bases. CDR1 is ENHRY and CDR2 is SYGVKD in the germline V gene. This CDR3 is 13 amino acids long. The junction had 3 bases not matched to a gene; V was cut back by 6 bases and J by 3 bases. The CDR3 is CAISGDRDYEQYF. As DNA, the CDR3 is TGTGCCATCAGCGGGGACAGGGACTACGAGCAGTACTTC.

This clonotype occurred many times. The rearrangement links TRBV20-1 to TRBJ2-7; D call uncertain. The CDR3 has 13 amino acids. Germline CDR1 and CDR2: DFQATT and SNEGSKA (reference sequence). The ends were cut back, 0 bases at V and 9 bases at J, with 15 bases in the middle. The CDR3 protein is CSARDLPKPVQYF. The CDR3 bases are TGCAGTGCTAGAGATCTCCCCAAGCCTGTGCAGTACTTC.

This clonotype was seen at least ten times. As DNA, the CDR3 is TGTGCCAGCAGTTTCTCCGGGAAAGGCGAGCAGTACTTC. As protein: CASSFSGKGEQYF. The genes are TRBV12-3 or TRBV12-4 and TRBJ2-7, with D possibly TRBD2 on 5 matching bases. V lost 3 bases and J 6 bases, leaving 12 bases between the germline ends. The CDR3 sequence is 13 residues long.

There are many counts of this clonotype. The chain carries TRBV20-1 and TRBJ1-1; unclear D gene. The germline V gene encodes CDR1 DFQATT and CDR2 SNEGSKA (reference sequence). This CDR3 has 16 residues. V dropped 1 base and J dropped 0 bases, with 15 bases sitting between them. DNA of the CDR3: TGCAGTGCTAGAGGATTGACCGGGTCGATGAACACTGAAGCTTTCTTT. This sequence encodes CSARGLTGSMNTEAFF.

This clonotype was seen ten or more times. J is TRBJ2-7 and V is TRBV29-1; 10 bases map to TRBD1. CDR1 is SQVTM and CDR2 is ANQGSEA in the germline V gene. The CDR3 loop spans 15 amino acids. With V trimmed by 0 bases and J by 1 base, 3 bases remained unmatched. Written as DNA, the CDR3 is TGCAGCGTTGAAGATGGGGACAGGGGATCCTACGAGCAGTACTTC. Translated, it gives CSVEDGDRGSYEQYF.

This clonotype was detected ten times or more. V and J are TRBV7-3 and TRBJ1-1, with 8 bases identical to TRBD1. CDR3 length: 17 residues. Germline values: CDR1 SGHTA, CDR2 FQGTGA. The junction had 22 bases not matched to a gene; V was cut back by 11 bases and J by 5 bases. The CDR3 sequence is CAGGMLSDRVATTEAFF. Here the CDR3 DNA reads TGTGCCGGGGGGATGTTATCGGACAGGGTCGCAACGACTGAAGCTTTCTTT.

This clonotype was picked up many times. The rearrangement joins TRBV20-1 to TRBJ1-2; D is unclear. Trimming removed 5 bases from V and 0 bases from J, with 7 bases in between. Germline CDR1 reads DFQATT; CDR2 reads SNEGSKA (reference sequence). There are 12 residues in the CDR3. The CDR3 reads CSALKTNYGYTF. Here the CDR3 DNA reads TGCAGTGCTCTAAAAACTAACTATGGCTACACCTTC.

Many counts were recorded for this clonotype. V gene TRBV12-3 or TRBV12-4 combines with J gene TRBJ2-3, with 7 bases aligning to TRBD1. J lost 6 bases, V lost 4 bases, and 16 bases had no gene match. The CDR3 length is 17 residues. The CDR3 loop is CASSYPRQGLGMDTQYF. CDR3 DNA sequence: TGTGCCAGCAGTTACCCCAGACAGGGCCTAGGGATGGATACGCAGTATTTT.